These 28 T cell receptor beta chains were sequenced from one sample in a study of blood T cell repertoires in COVID-19. Here immunoSEQ multiplex PCR was the method, and the copy in TCRdb shows in-frame clones only, minus some. This table has 80,000 to 95,000 clones, more than 80% appearing once. Sequenced material: peripheral blood. The source of these receptors is an elderly man with COVID-19, enrolled during active disease.

The rearrangement links TRBV5-6 to TRBJ2-7, with D maybe TRBD1 (7 bases). CDR1 SGHDT and CDR2 YYEEEE come from the germline V gene. V gave up 7 bases and J gave up 3 bases, with 8 bases separating them. The CDR3 contains 11 residues. The CDR3 region has the DNA TGTGCCAGCCAGGGGGGCTACGAGCAGTACTTC. Its protein product is CASQGGYEQYF.

The chain is built from TRBV24-1 and TRBJ2-2; 10 bases agree with TRBD1. The germline gives CDR1 KGHDR, CDR2 SFDVKD. CDR3 length: 19 amino acids. V was clipped by 5 bases and J by 5 bases; unmatched bases: 16. Here the CDR3 DNA reads TGTGCCACCAGTGGTACGACAGGGGGCGCGCTTTCAGGAACCGGGGAGCTGTTTTTT. Its protein product is CATSGTTGGALSGTGELFF.

The rearrangement links TRBV28 to TRBJ2-6; TRBD1 matches 9 bases. CDR1 MDHEN and CDR2 SYDVKM come from the germline V gene. This CDR3 is built from 16 residues. With 10 bases clipped from V and 2 bases from J, the junction kept 9 bases outside the gene matches. The CDR3 spells CATRGQGVAGANVLTF. The CDR3 coding sequence is TGTGCCACTCGGGGACAGGGAGTCGCTGGGGCCAACGTCCTGACTTTC.

V is TRBV7-8 and J is TRBJ2-3; D gene unclear. The CDR3 spans 15 residues. The ends were cut back, 0 bases at V and 2 bases at J, with 9 bases in the middle. From germline, CDR1 is SGHVS and CDR2 FQNEAQ. Here the CDR3 reads CASSLAAAYTDTQYF. In nucleotides, the CDR3 is TGTGCCAGCAGCTTAGCGGCGGCGTACACAGATACGCAGTATTTT.

This chain joins TRBV12-5 and TRBJ1-5; tentatively, D is TRBD1 (5 bases). The CDR3 sequence is 19 residues long. Germline CDR1 reads LGHNT; CDR2 reads FRNRAP. Trimming removed 0 bases from V and 3 bases from J, with 21 bases in between. The CDR3: CASGLVLGHIDSHNQPQHF. Here the CDR3 DNA reads TGTGCTAGTGGTTTGGTACTCGGTCATATAGACAGTCACAATCAGCCCCAGCATTTT.

The CDR3 bases are TGTGCCAGCAGAGGGCTACGGGGGGCCCAAGAGACCCAGTACTTC. It is translated as CASRGLRGAQETQYF. The chain joins TRBV6-5 to TRBJ2-5, with D perhaps matching TRBD2 (7 bases). Germline lookup yields CDR1 MNHEY and CDR2 SVGAGI. Deletions cut 6 bases from V and 1 base from J, with 15 bases between. The CDR3 covers 15 residues.

In this sample, this clone turned up once. The rearrangement links TRBV9 to TRBJ2-1; D call uncertain. The CDR3 sequence is 14 residues long. Trimming took off 1 base at V and 5 bases at J, with 10 bases between the two ends. The germline CDR1 and CDR2 sequences are SGDLS and YYNGEE. The CDR3 protein is CASSVLSGNNEQFF. CDR3 DNA: TGTGCCAGCAGCGTATTGTCGGGTAACAATGAGCAGTTCTTC.

The count of this clone is one. The junction departs from germline at one end; a sequencing error may be responsible. This sample also contains other DNA sequences that code for the same CDR3. The rearrangement uses TRBV5-4 and TRBJ1-2, with 9 positions matching TRBD1. Germline assignment: CDR1 SGHNT and CDR2 YYREEE (reference sequence). The CDR3 extends over 15 amino acids. CDR3 in DNA: TGTGCCAGCAGCTTGCGTGGGACAGGGAACTACGGCTACACCTTC. This translates into CASSLRGTGNYGYTF.

J is TRBJ2-7 and V is TRBV4-2, with TRBD2 identical over 9 bases. Per the germline V gene, CDR1 is LGHNA and CDR2 is YNFKEQ. With V trimmed by 4 bases and J by 2 bases, 6 bases remained unmatched. The CDR3 length is 15 residues. CDR3 sequence reads: CASSLELAGTYEQYF. CDR3 DNA sequence: TGTGCCAGCAGCCTAGAACTAGCGGGCACCTACGAGCAGTACTTC.

A single count supports this clone. This chain uses TRBV4-2 with TRBJ2-2; 9 nucleotides match TRBD2. Trimming took 4 bases from V and 4 from J; bases not matched to a gene: 16. Germline lookup yields CDR1 LGHNA and CDR2 YNFKEQ. The CDR3 has 19 amino acids. This CDR3 is CASSPMRGGRRGSTGELFF. The CDR3 bases are TGTGCCAGCAGCCCCATGCGGGGGGGCCGGCGAGGTAGCACCGGGGAGCTGTTTTTT.

The chain joins TRBV2 to TRBJ1-3; D unclear. Germline CDR1 reads SNHLY; CDR2 reads FYNNEI. With 7 bases removed from V and 0 bases from J, the gap between germline ends came to 10 bases. There are 14 residues in the CDR3. CDR3 protein: CASNPYSSGNTIYF. In nucleotides, the CDR3 is TGTGCCAGCAATCCGTACAGCTCTGGAAACACCATATATTTT. The variable domain in full, with the rest retrieved from reference TRBV2 and TRBJ1-3, is EPEVTQTPSHQVTQMGQEVILRCVPISNHLYFYWYRQILGQKVEFLVSFYNNEISEKSEIFDDQFSVERPDGSNFTLKIRSTKLEDSAMYFCASNPYSSGNTIYFGEGSWLTVV.

This clone showed up just a few times. The chain uses TRBV7-8 and TRBJ1-6; 10 bases align to TRBD1. This CDR3 contains 16 residues. J gave up 6 bases and V 4 bases, and 6 bases lay outside the gene matches. From germline, CDR1 is SGHVS and CDR2 FQNEAQ. This CDR3 reads CASSSWTGGANSPLHF. CDR3 coding DNA: TGTGCCAGCAGCTCTTGGACAGGGGGTGCTAATTCACCCCTCCACTTT.

This clone was seen more than once but under ten times. This chain uses TRBV7-9 with TRBJ2-2; perhaps TRBD2 as D (6 bases). The CDR3 length is 15 residues. Looked up from germline, CDR1 is SEHNR and CDR2 is FQNEAQ (reference sequence). The CDR3 nucleotides are TGTGCTGCACCTCGCGGGACGGCGAACACCGGGGAGCTGTTTTTT. Amino acid sequence: CAAPRGTANTGELFF.

The rearrangement uses TRBV13 and TRBJ2-7; TRBD1 matches 10 bases. The CDR3 spans 15 residues. Germline V gene data show CDR1 as PRHDT and CDR2 as FYEKMQ (reference sequence). J gave up 4 bases and V 8 bases, and 11 bases lay outside the gene matches. The CDR3 protein is CASGTGTGAYYEQYF. DNA of the CDR3: TGTGCCAGCGGAACCGGGACAGGGGCTTATTACGAGCAGTACTTC.

This clone was seen a few times. The V call is TRBV28, the J call TRBJ2-7, with 9 bases matching TRBD1. The V and J ends lost 6 bases and 5 bases, in that order; junction bases with no gene match: 8. The CDR3 is 14 amino acids. CDR1 is MDHEN, CDR2 SYDVKM, per germline. CDR3 residues: CASSQPGQGHEQYF. The DNA for the CDR3 is TGTGCCAGCAGCCAACCGGGACAGGGACACGAGCAGTACTTC.

The gene calls are TRBV7-8 and TRBJ2-3; perhaps TRBD2 as D (6 bases). CDR3 length: 15 amino acids. Between the trimmed V and J ends, which lost 5 bases and 2 bases, there was a span of 14 bases. Germline V gives CDR1 SGHVS, CDR2 FQNEAQ. CDR3 DNA: TGTGCCAGCAGCCCCCGGGGGACCTTCACAGATACGCAGTATTTT. It is translated as CASSPRGTFTDTQYF.

V usage is TRBV28 and J usage is TRBJ1-6; TRBD1 is a possible D gene (6 bases). Germline assignment: CDR1 MDHEN and CDR2 SYDVKM. Trimming stripped 7 bases from V and 6 bases from J, with 13 bases between. The CDR3 totals 14 residues. The CDR3 nucleotides read TGTGCCAGCACTAGAAGACAGGCTAATTCACCCCTCCACTTT. Encoded protein: CASTRRQANSPLHF.

The J gene is TRBJ2-7, the V gene TRBV5-6, with 7 bases aligning to TRBD1. This CDR3 is 18 amino acids long. Germline loops: CDR1 SGHDT, CDR2 YYEEEE. The junction had 14 bases not matched to a gene; V was cut back by 0 bases and J by 2 bases. The CDR3 nucleotides are TGTGCCAGCAGCTTGGCAAGGCTTAGGGGACAGACAACCTACGAGCAGTACTTC. Its translation is CASSLARLRGQTTYEQYF.

The rearrangement uses TRBV14 and TRBJ2-1; D might be TRBD1 (7 bases). The CDR3 runs to 14 residues. Germline-derived CDR1 and CDR2 are SGHDN and FVKESK. V was trimmed by 5 bases and J by 6 bases, leaving 14 bases between them. The CDR3 coding sequence is TGTGCCAGCAGCGCGGGACAGTTTGGCAATGAGCAGTTCTTC. Its translation: CASSAGQFGNEQFF.

The chain links TRBV10-3 to TRBJ1-1; the D gene is possibly TRBD1 (5 bases). Germline V gives CDR1 ENHRY, CDR2 SYGVKD. The CDR3 sequence is 13 residues long. V gave up 8 bases and J gave up 4 bases, with 14 bases separating them. CDR3 in DNA: TGTGCCATCCGTCGACAGTCGAGCACTGAAGCTTTCTTT. Protein product: CAIRRQSSTEAFF.

On this clone itself: This may arise from a read error, as a much more abundant clone is one base away. V is TRBV5-1 and J is TRBJ1-2, with D hard to call. This CDR3 has 14 residues. The V end was cut by 0 bases, the J end by 2 bases, with 8 bases between. Looked up from germline, CDR1 is SGHRS and CDR2 is YFSETQ. The chain's CDR3 is CASSLGPGNYGYTF. The CDR3 nucleotides read TGCGCCAGCAGCTTGGGGCCGGGGAACTATGGCTACACCTTC.

The CDR3 is CASSPRQGAGDEQFF. CDR3 bases: TGTGCCAGCAGCCCTCGACAGGGGGCAGGAGATGAGCAGTTCTTC. V usage is TRBV7-9 and J usage is TRBJ2-1, with 10 bases matching TRBD1. Trimming took 5 bases from V and 8 from J; bases not matched to a gene: 9. Germline V gives CDR1 SEHNR, CDR2 FQNEAQ (reference sequence). CDR3 length: 15 amino acids.

V is TRBV24-1 and J is TRBJ1-5, with 7 positions matching TRBD1. Germline V gene data show CDR1 as KGHDR and CDR2 as SFDVKD. This CDR3 has 15 residues. V lost 4 bases and J lost 5; bases outside the gene matches: 7. The CDR3 here is CATSDPHDRDQPQHF. The DNA of the CDR3 is TGTGCCACCAGTGACCCCCATGACAGGGATCAGCCCCAGCATTTT.

The rearrangement uses TRBV5-1 and TRBJ2-5; 12 bases are shared with TRBD2. CDR1 is SGHRS, CDR2 YFSETQ, per germline. Trimming cost V 5 bases and J 2 bases; bases outside gene matches: 7. The CDR3 loop spans 16 amino acids. The CDR3, as DNA: TGCGCCAGCAGTCCCACTAGCGGGAGGCCACAAGAGACCCAGTACTTC. Translation gives CASSPTSGRPQETQYF.

This clone was counted between two and nine times. V is TRBV19 and J is TRBJ1-2; 7 bases map to TRBD1. The CDR3 consists of 15 residues. The J segment lost 2 bases and the V segment lost 3 bases, leaving 6 bases of the junction unmatched. Germline lookup yields CDR1 LNHDA and CDR2 SQIVND (reference sequence). The CDR3 nucleotides are TGTGCCAGTAGTATGGCTCCGGGACAGAACTATGGCTACACCTTC. Protein: CASSMAPGQNYGYTF.

V usage is TRBV14 and J usage is TRBJ1-3; D uncertain. The CDR3 is 17 amino acids. V shed 0 bases and J shed 0 bases, with 12 bases lying between them. Germline assignment: CDR1 SGHDN and CDR2 FVKESK. CDR3 loop: CASSQEAVAFSGNTIYF. Here the CDR3 DNA reads TGTGCCAGCAGCCAAGAGGCAGTCGCTTTCTCTGGAAACACCATATATTTT.

This chain links TRBV6-4 with TRBJ2-7, with 9 positions matching TRBD1. The CDR3 is 15 residues long. In germline, CDR1 is MRHNA, CDR2 SNTAGT. J lost 4 bases, V lost 2 bases, and 6 bases had no gene match. The CDR3 region has the DNA TGTGCCAGCAGTGACCCCAGGGACAGGGAGTACGAGCAGTACTTC. Its protein product is CASSDPRDREYEQYF.

The chain links TRBV5-5 to TRBJ1-1; 10 nucleotides align to TRBD1. Unmatched junction bases numbered 10, after V lost 5 bases and J lost 3 bases. This CDR3 contains 16 residues. The germline gives CDR1 SGHKS, CDR2 YYEKEE (reference sequence). The CDR3 bases are TGTGCCAGCAGACGGGGACAGGGGCGGATGTACACTGAAGCTTTCTTT. This sequence encodes CASRRGQGRMYTEAFF.